Listed below are T cell receptor beta chains from one sample, sequenced in a study of blood T cell repertoires in COVID-19. Data came from immunoSEQ multiplex PCR; TCRdb stores just in-frame clones and leaves some out. In the table there are fewer than 150,000 clones, around 77% of which are singletons. The sample taken for sequencing was peripheral blood. The source of these receptors is a human donor in a cohort sampled during active COVID-19. The conserved cysteine and the conserved F or W are not part of the CDR3 here.

V gene: TRBV9; CDR3 length: 11; J gene: TRBJ2-2; CDR3 protein: ASSPWSAGELF
V gene: TRBV19; CDR3 length: 14; J gene: TRBJ1-2; CDR3 protein: ASSISGGQDLYGYT
V gene: TRBV2; CDR3 length: 12; J gene: TRBJ1-1; CDR3 protein: ASREDSIWGEAF
V gene: TRBV28; CDR3 length: 12; J gene: TRBJ2-7; CDR3 protein: ASSTRTGSYEQY
V gene: TRBV11-2; CDR3 length: 12; J gene: TRBJ2-3; CDR3 protein: ASSLARSTDTQY
V gene: TRBV7-9; CDR3 length: 10; J gene: TRBJ1-1; CDR3 protein: ASSAGSAEAF
V gene: TRBV7-9; CDR3 length: 12; J gene: TRBJ1-1; CDR3 protein: ASSLGTAGTEAF
V gene: TRBV6-5; CDR3 length: 13; J gene: TRBJ2-3; CDR3 protein: ASSPRAGGTDTQY
V gene: TRBV7-2; CDR3 length: 11; J gene: TRBJ1-5; CDR3 protein: ASSLNGDQPQH
V gene: TRBV7-9; CDR3 length: 11; J gene: TRBJ1-2; CDR3 protein: ASSRQARSGYT
V gene: TRBV21-1; CDR3 length: 12; J gene: TRBJ1-6; CDR3 protein: ASSNGGFDSPLH
V gene: TRBV29-1; CDR3 length: 12; J gene: TRBJ1-2; CDR3 protein: SVGGMALLHGYT
V gene: TRBV29-1; CDR3 length: 13; J gene: TRBJ2-2; CDR3 protein: SVLPRGKGTGELF
V gene: TRBV5-4; CDR3 length: 13; J gene: TRBJ2-5; CDR3 protein: ASSKDRDKRETQY
V gene: TRBV4-2; CDR3 length: 14; J gene: TRBJ1-3; CDR3 protein: ASSQVTGRSGNTIY
V gene: TRBV11-1; CDR3 length: 12; J gene: TRBJ2-7; CDR3 protein: ASSLLTGAYEQY
V gene: TRBV7-9; CDR3 length: 13; J gene: TRBJ1-6; CDR3 protein: ASSPELQGWSPLH
V gene: TRBV10-2; CDR3 length: 15; J gene: TRBJ2-1; CDR3 protein: ASRENSGGARGDEQF